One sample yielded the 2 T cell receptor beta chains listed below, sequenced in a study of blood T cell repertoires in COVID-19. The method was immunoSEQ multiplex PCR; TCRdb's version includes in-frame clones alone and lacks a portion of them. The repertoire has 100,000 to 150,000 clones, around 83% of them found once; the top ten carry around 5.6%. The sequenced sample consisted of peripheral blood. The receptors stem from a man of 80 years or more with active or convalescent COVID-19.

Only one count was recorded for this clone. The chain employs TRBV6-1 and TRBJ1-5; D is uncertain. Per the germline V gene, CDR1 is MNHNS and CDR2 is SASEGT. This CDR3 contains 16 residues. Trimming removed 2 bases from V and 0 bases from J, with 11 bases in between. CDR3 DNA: TGTGCCAGCAGTGAAATGGGCCTTTTTAGCAATCAGCCCCAGCATTTT. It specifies CASSEMGLFSNQPQHF.

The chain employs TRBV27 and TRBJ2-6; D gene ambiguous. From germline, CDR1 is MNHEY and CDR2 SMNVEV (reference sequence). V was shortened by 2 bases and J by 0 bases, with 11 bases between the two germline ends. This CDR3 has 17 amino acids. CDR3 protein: CASSLDISYSGANVLTF. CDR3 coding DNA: TGTGCCAGCAGTTTAGACATCTCATACTCTGGGGCCAACGTCCTGACTTTC.